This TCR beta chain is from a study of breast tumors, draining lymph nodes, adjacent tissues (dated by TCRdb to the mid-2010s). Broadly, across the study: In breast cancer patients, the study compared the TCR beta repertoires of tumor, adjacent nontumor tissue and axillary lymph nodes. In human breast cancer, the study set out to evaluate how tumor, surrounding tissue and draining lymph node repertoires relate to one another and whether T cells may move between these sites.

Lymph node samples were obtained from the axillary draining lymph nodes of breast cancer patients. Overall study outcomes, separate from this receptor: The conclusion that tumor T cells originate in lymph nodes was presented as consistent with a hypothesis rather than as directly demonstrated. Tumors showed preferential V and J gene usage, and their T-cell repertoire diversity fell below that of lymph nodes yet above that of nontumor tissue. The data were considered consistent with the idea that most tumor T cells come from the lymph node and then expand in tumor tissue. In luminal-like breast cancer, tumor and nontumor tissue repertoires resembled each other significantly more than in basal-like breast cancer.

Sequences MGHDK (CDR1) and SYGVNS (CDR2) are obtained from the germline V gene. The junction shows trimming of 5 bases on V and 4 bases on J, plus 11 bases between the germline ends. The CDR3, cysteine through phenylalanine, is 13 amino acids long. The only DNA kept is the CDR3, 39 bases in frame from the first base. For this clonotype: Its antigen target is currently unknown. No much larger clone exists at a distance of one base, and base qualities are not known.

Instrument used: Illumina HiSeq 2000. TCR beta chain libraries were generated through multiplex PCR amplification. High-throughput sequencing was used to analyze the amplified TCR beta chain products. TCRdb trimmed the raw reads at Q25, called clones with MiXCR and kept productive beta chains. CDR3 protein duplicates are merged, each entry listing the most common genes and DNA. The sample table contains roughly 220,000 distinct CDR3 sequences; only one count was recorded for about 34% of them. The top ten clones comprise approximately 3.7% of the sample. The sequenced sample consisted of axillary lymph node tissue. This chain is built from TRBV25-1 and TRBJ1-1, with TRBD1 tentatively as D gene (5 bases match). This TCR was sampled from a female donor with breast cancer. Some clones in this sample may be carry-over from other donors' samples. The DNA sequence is TGTGCCAGCAGTCTGGGGGTCTCCACTGAAGCTTTCTTT. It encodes CASSLGVSTEAFF.